These 28 T cell receptor beta chains were sequenced from one sample in a study of T-cell reconstitution after alpha-beta-depleted transplantation in children. This sample's TCRbeta library carried unique molecular identifier barcodes. TCRdb independently ran MiXCR on the PCR reads; one entry per CDR3 protein. The top ten hold under 8% of the sample, which has 200,000 to 250,000 distinct CDR3 sequences, under 9.5% seen once. This specimen was PBMCs, mostly from graft donor cells, taken 180 days after TCRalphabeta/CD19-depleted stem cell transplant. These receptors came from a male patient between 5 and 17 years old who had a stem cell transplant for acute lymphoblastic leukemia, so the T cells may come from the graft donor.

With regard to this clonotype: Since a much larger clone is just one base distant, this may be a read error. This chain joins TRBV5-1 and TRBJ2-7, with TRBD1 as a possible D gene (6 bases). CDR1 and CDR2 from the germline V gene are SGHRS and YFSETQ. The CDR3 totals 14 residues. The CDR3 DNA reads as TGCGCCAGCAGCCGCGGCAGGGGCTCCCACGAGCAGTACTTC. It is translated as CASSRGRGSHEQYF.

This clonotype was counted once. A much larger clone lies one base from this, so it may be a read error. The rearrangement links TRBV12-3 or TRBV12-4 to TRBJ1-5, with TRBD1 matching 7 bases. With 1 base clipped from V and 8 bases from J, the junction kept 5 bases outside the gene matches. The CDR3 contains 14 residues. The CDR3 here is CASSLGQGAKPQHF. The CDR3 DNA reads as TGTGCCAGCAGTTTAGGACAGGGCGCTAAGCCCCAGCATTTT.

The table lists this clonotype with many counts. This chain joins TRBV7-9 and TRBJ1-1; maybe TRBD1 (6 bases). Germline CDR1 is SEHNR and CDR2 is FQNEAQ (reference sequence). Trimming removed 1 base from V and 4 bases from J, with 13 bases in between. The CDR3 is 15 residues long. The CDR3 DNA follows: TGTGCCAGCAGCTTAGGACTGGGGGCGAGCACTGAAGCTTTCTTT. Translating gives CASSLGLGASTEAFF.

The chain recombines TRBV20-1 with TRBJ1-4; D gene unclear. In germline, CDR1 is DFQATT, CDR2 SNEGSKA (reference sequence). The V end was cut by 6 bases, the J end by 7 bases, with 15 bases between. The CDR3 contains 13 residues. The CDR3 loop is CSATRARSEKLFF. The CDR3 nucleotides are TGCAGTGCCACCCGGGCCCGGTCTGAAAAACTGTTTTTT.

This clonotype has a count of ten or more. The chain has TRBV2 and TRBJ1-6; weak D call: TRBD1 (6 bases). Trimming took off 2 bases at V and 7 bases at J, with 12 bases between the two ends. The CDR3 is 15 amino acids. Per the germline V gene, CDR1 is SNHLY and CDR2 is FYNNEI. This CDR3 reads CASSEWGPKNSPLHF. CDR3 coding DNA: TGTGCCAGCAGTGAATGGGGGCCGAAGAATTCACCCCTCCACTTT.

Worth noting for this clonotype: A much larger clonotype is one base distant, so this may be a read error. This sequence joins TRBV6-5 and TRBJ1-4; D not certain. Germline V CDR1 and CDR2: MNHEY, SVGAGI. The CDR3 totals 14 residues. The ends were cut back, 2 bases at V and 5 bases at J, with 9 bases in the middle. CDR3 bases: TGTGCCAGCAGTTACGTACAGCCCAATGAAAAACTGTTTTTT. Amino acid sequence: CASSYVQPNEKLFF.

V gene TRBV12-1 combines with J gene TRBJ1-5; the D segment call TRBD1 is taken from the table without a DNA check. TRBV12-1 is described as a pseudogene. This CDR3 has 19 residues. The CDR3 DNA follows: TGTGCCAGCAGCTCCTATTGTGGGGGCTCGGATTATAGCAATCAGCCCCAGCATTTT. Protein: CASSSYCGGSDYSNQPQHF.

This clonotype showed up many times. V gene TRBV6-1 combines with J gene TRBJ1-2; the D gene is possibly TRBD1 (5 bases). The CDR3 length is 13 residues. V was pared by 2 bases and J by 10 bases, with 14 bases between. Germline V gives CDR1 MNHNS, CDR2 SASEGT. The CDR3 sequence: CASSERRGVDYTF. The CDR3 bases are TGTGCCAGCAGTGAAAGAAGGGGAGTTGACTACACCTTC.

This clonotype has at least ten counts. The rearrangement links TRBV4-1 to TRBJ2-7; D possibly corresponds to TRBD1 (5 bases). CDR1 is MGHRA, CDR2 YSYEKL, per germline. Trimming removed 1 base from V and 6 bases from J, with 22 bases in between. This CDR3 has 17 residues. The CDR3 is CASSQVSVARAKGEQYF. CDR3 DNA: TGCGCCAGCAGCCAAGTTTCGGTGGCCAGGGCTAAAGGCGAGCAGTACTTC.

This clonotype came up many times. The chain joins TRBV7-1 to TRBJ1-1; possibly TRBD1 for D (6 bases). TRBV7-1 qualifies as an ORF whose function is uncertain. The CDR3 is 22 residues long. V lost 3 bases and J lost 6, with 38 bases in between. The CDR3 DNA follows: TGTGCCAGCAGCTCGGGGGCAGAGGTAATATCCTTTAGAGGGGAAAGACTCGCTGAAGCTTTCTTT. Translated, it gives CASSSGAEVISFRGERLAEAFF.

This clonotype was counted many times. The J gene is TRBJ1-5, the V gene TRBV12-3 or TRBV12-4, with 9 bases fitting TRBD1. V gave up 6 bases and J gave up 1 base; unmatched junction bases: 4. The CDR3 consists of 15 residues. CDR3 DNA sequence: TGTGCCAGCAGCCCGACAGGGGGAAGCAATCAGCCCCAGCATTTT. It specifies CASSPTGGSNQPQHF.

This sequence joins TRBV12-3 or TRBV12-4 and TRBJ2-6, with a weak D call TRBD2 (5 bases). Trimming removed 11 bases at V and 0 bases at J, with 23 bases between. This CDR3 comprises 18 residues. In DNA form, the CDR3 reads TGTGCCCGCTTCGTACGAGGGCCTTGGGTCTCTGGGGCCAACGTCCTGACTTTC. Protein: CARFVRGPWVSGANVLTF.

This clonotype came up many times. This chain joins TRBV9 and TRBJ2-7; 9 nucleotides line up with TRBD2. This CDR3 is 17 amino acids long. The J segment lost 7 bases and the V segment lost 4 bases, leaving 18 bases of the junction unmatched. From germline, CDR1 is SGDLS and CDR2 YYNGEE. The CDR3 bases are TGTGCCAGCAGCCCCCGCACCGGGACTAGCTTCAAAGGGGAGCAGTACTTC. Translated, it gives CASSPRTGTSFKGEQYF.

In this sample, this clonotype turned up many times. The chain recombines TRBV3-1 with TRBJ1-6, with D possibly TRBD1 on 5 matching bases. This CDR3 comprises 16 residues. Trimming pared 0 bases from V and 7 bases from J, leaving 13 bases between. In germline, CDR1 is LGHDT, CDR2 YNNKEL (reference sequence). The CDR3 coding sequence is TGTGCCAGCAGCCAAGATCATGGCAGGGAAAATTCACCCCTCCACTTT. Its protein product is CASSQDHGRENSPLHF.

In its sample, this clonotype was seen many times. This rearrangement joins TRBV3-1 to TRBJ1-5; D may be TRBD1 (6 bases). The CDR3 spans 15 residues. Germline CDR1 LGHDT, CDR2 YNNKEL (reference sequence). The germline V and J ends were trimmed by 3 bases and 2 bases, with 11 bases remaining between them. CDR3 coding DNA: TGTGCCAGCAGCCAGGGGGCAGGGGGCAATCAGCCCCAGCATTTT. Translation gives CASSQGAGGNQPQHF.

This clonotype was recorded many times. This chain uses TRBV20-1 with TRBJ1-5, with D perhaps TRBD1 (5 bases). Trimming left V 6 bases short and J 4 bases short, with 16 bases between. This CDR3 is 14 amino acids long. Per germline, CDR1 DFQATT and CDR2 SNEGSKA (reference sequence). DNA for the CDR3: TGCAGTGCAAAGGGGCCCGTAGCAAATCAGCCCCAGCATTTT. It yields the protein CSAKGPVANQPQHF.

This clonotype occurred many times. V is TRBV15 and J is TRBJ2-1; 7 nucleotides match TRBD1. Trimming cost V 0 bases and J 1 base; bases outside gene matches: 0. The CDR3 has 15 amino acids. Germline CDR1 LNHNV, CDR2 YYDKDF (reference sequence). CDR3 nucleotides: TGTGCCACCAGCAGAGAGACAGGGTCCTACAATGAGCAGTTCTTC. This gives the protein CATSRETGSYNEQFF.

The chain is built from TRBV29-1 and TRBJ2-2, with D uncertain. Trimming shortened V by 4 bases and J by 0 bases, and 9 bases separated the two germline ends. The length of the CDR3 is 14 residues. CDR1 is SQVTM, CDR2 ANQGSEA, per germline. The CDR3 region has the DNA TGCAGCGTTGGGACGGACGCGAACACCGGGGAGCTGTTTTTT. It yields the protein CSVGTDANTGELFF.

Many counts were recorded for this clonotype. The chain combines TRBV12-3 or TRBV12-4 with TRBJ2-4; no clear D. CDR3 length equals 13 residues. Deletions cut 3 bases from V and 0 bases from J, with 3 bases between. The CDR3 protein is CASSLVAKNIQYF. The DNA of the CDR3 is TGTGCCAGCAGTTTGGTAGCCAAAAACATTCAGTACTTC.

This clonotype was seen ten or more times. The chain links TRBV28 to TRBJ2-2, with TRBD2 as a possible D gene (5 bases). CDR1 MDHEN and CDR2 SYDVKM come from the germline V gene. Trimming left V 2 bases short and J 0 bases short, with 10 bases between. This CDR3 is 16 amino acids long. The CDR3 region is CASSLGSETNTGELFF. CDR3 nucleotides: TGTGCCAGCAGTTTAGGGAGCGAGACGAACACCGGGGAGCTGTTTTTT.

This clonotype was seen ten or more times. This chain uses TRBV5-1 with TRBJ2-7, with unresolved D. Trimming shortened V by 5 bases and J by 0 bases, and 18 bases separated the two germline ends. Germline lookup yields CDR1 SGHRS and CDR2 YFSETQ. This CDR3 is 16 amino acids long. The chain's CDR3 is CASSPWADSSSYEQYF. The CDR3 nucleotides read TGCGCCAGCAGTCCCTGGGCAGACTCGAGCTCCTACGAGCAGTACTTC. Combining the CDR3 with reference TRBV5-1 and TRBJ2-7 gives the whole variable domain KAGVTQTPRYLIKTRGQQVTLSCSPISGHRSVSWYQQTPGQGLQFLFEYFSETQRNKGNFPGRFSGRQFSNSRSEMNVSTLELGDSALYLCASSPWADSSSYEQYFGPGTRLTVT.

This clonotype was found many times. V gene TRBV4-2 combines with J gene TRBJ2-1; weak D call: TRBD2 (6 bases). Germline V gene lookup returns CDR1 LGHNA and CDR2 YNFKEQ. Trimming took 6 bases from V and 4 from J, leaving 13 bases between them. The length of the CDR3 is 14 residues. The CDR3 coding sequence is TGTGCCAGCAGTCTTGGACTACCTTACAATGAGCAGTTCTTC. Residues: CASSLGLPYNEQFF.

This clonotype has ten or more counts. J is TRBJ1-1 and V is TRBV29-1; a possible D gene is TRBD1 (5 bases). This CDR3 has 12 residues. The germline V gene encodes CDR1 SQVTM and CDR2 ANQGSEA. The V and J ends lost 6 bases and 1 base respectively, with 9 bases between them. In DNA, the CDR3 is TGCAGCGTCCTACAGGAGAACACTGAAGCTTTCTTT. Its protein is CSVLQENTEAFF.

This clonotype was recorded many times. The chain employs TRBV15 and TRBJ2-1, with D unresolved. This CDR3 spans 12 amino acids. The V end was cut by 1 base, the J end by 6 bases, with 4 bases between. Germline-derived CDR1 and CDR2 are LNHNV and YYDKDF (reference sequence). Here the CDR3 DNA reads TGTGCCACCAGCAGAGTGGGCAATGAGCAGTTCTTC. Protein: CATSRVGNEQFF.

This chain connects TRBV15 to TRBJ1-2; TRBD1 might be the D (6 bases). The CDR3 spans 13 residues. The germline V gene has CDR1 LNHNV and CDR2 YYDKDF (reference sequence). Trimming left V 5 bases short and J 4 bases short, with 11 bases between. As DNA, the CDR3 is TGTGCCACCAGCCCCGGGGGGGCCTATGGCTACACCTTC. Its protein product is CATSPGGAYGYTF.

This clonotype was found many times. The V gene is TRBV6-5, the J gene TRBJ1-2; D not resolved. Trimming took off 2 bases at V and 2 bases at J, with 6 bases between the two ends. The CDR3 totals 13 residues. Germline CDR1 is MNHEY and CDR2 is SVGAGI. CDR3 loop: CASSYGVNYGYTF. The CDR3 region has the DNA TGTGCCAGCAGTTACGGGGTCAACTATGGCTACACCTTC.

Note on this clonotype: A clone one base away is much larger, so this may be a read error. The chain couples TRBV2 to TRBJ2-7; 10 nucleotides align to TRBD2. Trimming removed 6 bases from V and 2 bases from J; junction bases left unmatched: 7. Per the germline V gene, CDR1 is SNHLY and CDR2 is FYNNEI. There are 15 residues in the CDR3. The CDR3 region has the DNA TGTGCCAGCAGGGTAGCGGGAGGTATAACCTACGAGCAGTACTTC. It is translated as CASRVAGGITYEQYF.

This clonotype was counted at least ten times. The chain has TRBV10-3 and TRBJ2-7; the D gene is possibly TRBD2 (7 bases). CDR3 size: 16 residues. The V gene lost 3 bases and the J gene lost 2 bases, with 17 bases spanning the gap. The germline gives CDR1 ENHRY, CDR2 SYGVKD. The CDR3 sequence is CAISEGSGRGPYEQYF. The CDR3 region has the DNA TGTGCCATCAGTGAAGGGAGCGGGCGGGGGCCCTACGAGCAGTACTTC.